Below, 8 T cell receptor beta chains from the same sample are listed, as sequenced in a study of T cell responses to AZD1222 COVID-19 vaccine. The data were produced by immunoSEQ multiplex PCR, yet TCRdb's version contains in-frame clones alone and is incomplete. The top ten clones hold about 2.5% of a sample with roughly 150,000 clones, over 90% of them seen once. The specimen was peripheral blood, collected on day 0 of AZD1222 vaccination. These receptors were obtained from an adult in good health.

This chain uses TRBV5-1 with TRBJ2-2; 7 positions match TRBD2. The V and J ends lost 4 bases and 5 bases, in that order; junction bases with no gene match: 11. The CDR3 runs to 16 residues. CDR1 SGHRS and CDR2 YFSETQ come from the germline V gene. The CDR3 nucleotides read TGCGCCAGCAGCACCGTGGGAGGGCGTAGGACCGGGGAGCTGTTTTTT. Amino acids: CASSTVGGRRTGELFF.

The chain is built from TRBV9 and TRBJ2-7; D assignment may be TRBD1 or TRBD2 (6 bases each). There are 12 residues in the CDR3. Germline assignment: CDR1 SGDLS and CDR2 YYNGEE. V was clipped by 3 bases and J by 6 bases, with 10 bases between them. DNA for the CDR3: TGTGCCAGCAGCGCAAAGGGGGGCGAGCAGTACTTC. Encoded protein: CASSAKGGEQYF.

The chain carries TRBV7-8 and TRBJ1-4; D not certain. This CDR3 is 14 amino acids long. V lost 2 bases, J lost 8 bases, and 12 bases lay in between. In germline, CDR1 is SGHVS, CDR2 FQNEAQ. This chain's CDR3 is CASSLPAQGEKLFF. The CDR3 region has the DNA TGTGCCAGCAGCTTACCAGCACAAGGAGAAAAACTGTTTTTT.

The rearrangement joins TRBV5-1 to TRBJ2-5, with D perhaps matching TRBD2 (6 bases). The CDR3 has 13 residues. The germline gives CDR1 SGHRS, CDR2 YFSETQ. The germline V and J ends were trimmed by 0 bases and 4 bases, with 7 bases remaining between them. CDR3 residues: CASSLGGGETQYF. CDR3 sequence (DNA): TGCGCCAGCAGCTTGGGGGGAGGAGAGACCCAGTACTTC.

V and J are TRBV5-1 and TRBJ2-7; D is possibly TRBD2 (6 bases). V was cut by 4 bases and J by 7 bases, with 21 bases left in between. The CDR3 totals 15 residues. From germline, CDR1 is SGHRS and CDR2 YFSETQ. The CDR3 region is CASSPPGTPSLEQYF. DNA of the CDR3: TGCGCCAGCAGCCCCCCCGGGACTCCCTCGTTGGAGCAGTACTTC.

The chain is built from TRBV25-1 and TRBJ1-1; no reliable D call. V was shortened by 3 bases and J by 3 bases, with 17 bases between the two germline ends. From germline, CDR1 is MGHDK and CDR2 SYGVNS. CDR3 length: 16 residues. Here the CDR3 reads CASSDGSGQFDTEAFF. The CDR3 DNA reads TGTGCCAGCAGTGATGGGTCCGGGCAGTTTGACACTGAAGCTTTCTTT. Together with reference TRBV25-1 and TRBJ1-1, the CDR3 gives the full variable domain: EADIYQTPRYLVIGTGKKITLECSQTMGHDKMYWYQQDPGMELHLIHYSYGVNSTEKGDLSSESTVSRIRTEHFPLTLESARPSHTSQYLCASSDGSGQFDTEAFFGQGTRLTVV.

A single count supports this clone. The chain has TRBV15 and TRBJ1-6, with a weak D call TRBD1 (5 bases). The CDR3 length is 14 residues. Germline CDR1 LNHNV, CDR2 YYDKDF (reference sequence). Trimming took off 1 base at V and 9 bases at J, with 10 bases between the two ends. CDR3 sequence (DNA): TGTGCCACCAGCAGAGGGGGCCTGGGTTCACCCCTCCACTTT. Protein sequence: CATSRGGLGSPLHF.

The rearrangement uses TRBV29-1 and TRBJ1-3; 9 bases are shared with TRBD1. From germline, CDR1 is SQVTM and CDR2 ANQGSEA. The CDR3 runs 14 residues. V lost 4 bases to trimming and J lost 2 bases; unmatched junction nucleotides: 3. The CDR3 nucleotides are TGCAGCGTTGGCGGGACAGGGACTGGAAACACCATATATTTT. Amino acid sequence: CSVGGTGTGNTIYF.